The rows below give T cell receptor beta chains drawn from one sample of a study of CD8+CD57+ T cells in acquired aplastic anemia. One entry per CDR3 protein results from TCRdb running MiXCR on the reads. The table records roughly 180,000 distinct CDR3 sequences, 63% of them present only once. Source material: sorted CD4+, CD8+, or CD8+CD57+ T cells (not recorded which) from PBMCs. The origin of the receptors is a human donor with aplastic anemia. The conserved cysteine and the conserved F or W are not part of the CDR3 here. Each record gives: V gene, J gene, CDR3 protein.

v_gene: TRBV5-1; j_gene: TRBJ1-6; CDR3aa: ASSPSQVNSPLH
v_gene: TRBV7-8; j_gene: .; CDR3aa: ASSWGQGAETQY
v_gene: TRBV29-1; j_gene: TRBJ2-1; CDR3aa: SVVPTTYNEQF
v_gene: TRBV5-1; j_gene: TRBJ1-5; CDR3aa: ASSLGGVDQPQH
v_gene: TRBV7-8; j_gene: TRBJ2-1; CDR3aa: ASSPSRDRRNEQF
v_gene: TRBV11-3; j_gene: TRBJ1-1; CDR3aa: ASSLTAGWNTEAF
v_gene: TRBV29-1; j_gene: TRBJ2-5; CDR3aa: SLGTGGTETQY
v_gene: TRBV4-1; j_gene: TRBJ1-2; CDR3aa: ASSQGSGDYGYT
v_gene: TRBV10-2; j_gene: TRBJ1-5; CDR3aa: ASSDPRYGQPQH
v_gene: TRBV15; j_gene: TRBJ2-1; CDR3aa: ATSRDRASYNEQF
v_gene: TRBV7-4; j_gene: TRBJ2-6; CDR3aa: ASSSLRGLAVSGANVLT
v_gene: TRBV10-3; j_gene: TRBJ2-7; CDR3aa: AISEGEYEQY
v_gene: TRBV19; j_gene: TRBJ1-2; CDR3aa: ASSPRTGLTLYGYT
v_gene: TRBV7-6; j_gene: TRBJ2-7; CDR3aa: ASSVSMGYEQY
v_gene: TRBV29-1; j_gene: TRBJ2-1; CDR3aa: SLWAADEQF
v_gene: TRBV27; j_gene: TRBJ2-5; CDR3aa: ASSSGASETQY
v_gene: TRBV24-1; j_gene: TRBJ2-3; CDR3aa: ATSDTGLADTQY
v_gene: TRBV11-2; j_gene: TRBJ2-7; CDR3aa: ASSLGGGREQY
v_gene: TRBV7-8; j_gene: TRBJ2-2; CDR3aa: ASSQWRGEGVGELF
v_gene: TRBV9; j_gene: TRBJ2-3; CDR3aa: ASSVSGHLGDTQY
v_gene: TRBV7-9; j_gene: TRBJ1-2; CDR3aa: ASSSGQGARYGYT
v_gene: TRBV7-7; j_gene: TRBJ2-2; CDR3aa: ASSLGEGELF